A single sample is the source of the 23 T cell receptor beta chains below, sequenced in a study of control samples from healthy donors and cancer patients. TCRdb's table, derived via immunoSEQ multiplex PCR, lists solely in-frame clones and lacks some. Among fewer than 150,000 clones, about 89% were seen once, and the ten largest hold approximately 8%. Sequencing used blood. The source is a woman between 18 and 29 years old in good health.

The chain is built from TRBV19 and TRBJ1-5; D is unclear. V was trimmed by 5 bases and J by 4 bases, leaving 9 bases between them. The CDR3 length is 13 residues. Looked up from germline, CDR1 is LNHDA and CDR2 is SQIVND (reference sequence). CDR3 loop: CASSPATNQPQHF. In nucleotides, the CDR3 is TGTGCCAGTAGTCCAGCGACAAATCAGCCCCAGCATTTT. The whole variable domain, remainder taken from reference TRBV19 and TRBJ1-5, is DGGITQSPKYLFRKEGQNVTLSCEQNLNHDAMYWYRQDPGQGLRLIYYSQIVNDFQKGDIAEGYSVSREKKESFPLTVTSAQKNPTAFYLCASSPATNQPQHFGDGTRLSIL.

The chain recombines TRBV4-3 with TRBJ2-7; a possible D gene is TRBD1 (6 bases). V lost 1 base, J lost 2 bases, and 12 bases lay in between. Looked up from germline, CDR1 is LGHNA and CDR2 is YSLEER. The CDR3 is 15 amino acids. The CDR3, as DNA: TGCGCCAGCAGCCAAGGGGCCACAGGGACCTACGAGCAGTACTTC. This translates into CASSQGATGTYEQYF.

J is TRBJ2-7 and V is TRBV7-9, with 9 positions matching TRBD1. The length of the CDR3 is 15 residues. CDR1 and CDR2 from the germline V gene are SEHNR and FQNEAQ (reference sequence). The V gene end was trimmed by 5 bases and the J gene end by 1 base; junction bases not matched to a gene: 6. The chain's CDR3 is CASSPGQGSSYEQYF. The CDR3 DNA sequence: TGTGCCAGCAGCCCGGGACAGGGATCTTCCTACGAGCAGTACTTC.

A single count supports this clone. Within the sample, other DNA sequences also encode this same CDR3. The chain recombines TRBV5-8 with TRBJ1-3; 7 bases match TRBD1. The CDR3 has 15 residues. V shed 3 bases, J shed 2 bases, and the junction held 5 bases outside the gene matches. Germline V lookup: CDR1 SGHTS, CDR2 YDEGEE. The CDR3 sequence is CASSSDRVPGNTIYF. The CDR3 DNA follows: TGTGCCAGCAGCTCTGACAGGGTCCCTGGAAACACCATATATTTT.

V usage is TRBV7-3 and J usage is TRBJ2-1; 7 bases line up with TRBD2. The CDR3 has 14 residues. Per germline, CDR1 SGHTA and CDR2 FQGTGA. V trimming: 0 bases; J trimming: 10 bases; junction bases outside the gene matches: 6. The CDR3 sequence is CASSLTSGAGEQFF. The DNA for the CDR3 is TGTGCCAGCAGCTTAACGAGCGGGGCCGGGGAGCAGTTCTTC. The whole variable domain, filled in from reference TRBV7-3 and TRBJ2-1, reads GAGVSQTPSNKVTEKGKYVELRCDPISGHTALYWYRQSLGQGPEFLIYFQGTGAADDSGLPNDRFFAVRPEGSVSTLKIQRTERGDSAVYLCASSLTSGAGEQFFGPGTRLTVL.

V gene TRBV18 combines with J gene TRBJ1-1, with unresolved D. V was pared by 1 base and J by 6 bases, with 9 bases between. The CDR3 spans 13 residues. Germline CDR1 and CDR2: KGHSH and LQKENI. The CDR3 reads CASSPLQRAEAFF. CDR3 sequence (DNA): TGTGCCAGCTCACCACTTCAGCGCGCTGAAGCTTTCTTT.

This clone was counted once. The genes are TRBV3-1 (or the pseudogene TRBV3-2) and TRBJ2-3; D is perhaps TRBD1 (6 bases). V was shortened by 6 bases and J by 4 bases, with 17 bases between the two germline ends. Germline-derived CDR1 and CDR2 are LGHDT and YNNKEL (reference sequence). The CDR3 is 15 amino acids. The DNA of the CDR3 is TGTGCCAGCAGTCACCCGGGACATTCGGCAGATACGCAGTATTTT. As protein: CASSHPGHSADTQYF.

This clone occurred once. The chain is built from TRBV5-5 and TRBJ2-7, with 7 bases fitting TRBD1. V lost 2 bases, J lost 3 bases, and 17 bases stayed unmatched. Germline V gene sequence: CDR1 SGHKS, CDR2 YYEKEE (reference sequence). The length of the CDR3 is 18 residues. The CDR3 coding sequence is TGTGCCAGCAGCTTTAGTTCAATTCGACAGGGCCCTAACTACGAGCAGTACTTC. Protein product: CASSFSSIRQGPNYEQYF.

V usage is TRBV6-2 or TRBV6-3 and J usage is TRBJ2-2; 11 nucleotides agree with TRBD2. CDR1 is MNHEY, CDR2 SVGEGT, per germline. This CDR3 is 18 amino acids long. V was pared by 0 bases and J by 0 bases, with 3 bases of the junction left unmatched. The CDR3 coding sequence is TGTGCCAGCAGTTACTCGCTAGCGGGAGGAACGAACACCGGGGAGCTGTTTTTT. Amino acids: CASSYSLAGGTNTGELFF.

The V and J genes are TRBV28 and TRBJ2-7; weak D call: TRBD2 (6 bases). This CDR3 comprises 13 residues. Trimming pared 5 bases from V and 6 bases from J, leaving 14 bases between. Germline V gene sequence: CDR1 MDHEN, CDR2 SYDVKM. CDR3 sequence reads: CASSIAAKGEQYF. CDR3 bases: TGTGCCAGCAGTATAGCGGCTAAGGGCGAGCAGTACTTC.

The chain recombines TRBV4-2 with TRBJ2-7; a possible D gene is TRBD1 (5 bases). Trimming removed 1 base from V and 6 bases from J, with 10 bases in between. Germline V gene data show CDR1 as LGHNA and CDR2 as YNFKEQ. The CDR3 extends over 13 amino acids. The CDR3 region is CASSQVGVGEQYF. The CDR3 DNA is TGTGCCAGCAGCCAAGTAGGGGTGGGCGAGCAGTACTTC.

The chain uses TRBV19 and TRBJ2-1; a possible D gene is TRBD1 (6 bases). Trimming cost V 6 bases and J 0 bases, with 12 bases left between them. This CDR3 has 15 amino acids. Germline V gene data show CDR1 as LNHDA and CDR2 as SQIVND (reference sequence). CDR3 in DNA: TGTGCCAGTAGGTCTGGACAGAGCTCCTACAATGAGCAGTTCTTC. The encoded protein is CASRSGQSSYNEQFF. The full variable domain, in which reference TRBV19 and TRBJ2-1 provide the parts outside the CDR3, is DGGITQSPKYLFRKEGQNVTLSCEQNLNHDAMYWYRQDPGQGLRLIYYSQIVNDFQKGDIAEGYSVSREKKESFPLTVTSAQKNPTAFYLCASRSGQSSYNEQFFGPGTRLTVL.

The genes are TRBV7-6 and TRBJ2-5; 7 bases line up with TRBD1. V dropped 5 bases and J dropped 3; count of bases not matched to a gene: 6. Germline-derived CDR1 and CDR2 are SGHVS and FNYEAQ. The CDR3 extends over 14 amino acids. CDR3 nucleotide sequence: TGTGCCAGCAGCCTAGACAGGGTGGAAGAGACCCAGTACTTC. It encodes CASSLDRVEETQYF.

V is TRBV15 and J is TRBJ1-5; D not resolved. The CDR3 is 13 amino acids. V lost 1 base and J lost 6, with 7 bases in between. Germline CDR1 LNHNV, CDR2 YYDKDF (reference sequence). CDR3 protein: CATSRGRLQPQHF. In DNA, the CDR3 is TGTGCCACCAGCAGAGGTCGCCTTCAGCCCCAGCATTTT.

J is TRBJ1-3 and V is TRBV6-5, with D maybe TRBD1 (6 bases). Trimming cost V 4 bases and J 0 bases, with 13 bases left between them. Germline assignment: CDR1 MNHEY and CDR2 SVGAGI. The CDR3 extends over 16 amino acids. CDR3 bases: TGTGCCAGCAGTTCGGGACAAGCCTACTCTGGAAACACCATATATTTT. This translates into CASSSGQAYSGNTIYF.

This chain uses TRBV18 with TRBJ2-7; possibly TRBD1 for D (6 bases). In germline, CDR1 is KGHSH, CDR2 LQKENI. The CDR3 is 16 residues long. Trimming took 0 bases from V and 0 from J, leaving 12 bases between them. The CDR3, as DNA: TGTGCCAGCTCACCACCTGGACAGCGGACCTCCTACGAGCAGTACTTC. Its translation: CASSPPGQRTSYEQYF.

The rearrangement uses TRBV6-5 and TRBJ2-1; a weak D match, TRBD2 (6 bases). Germline lookup yields CDR1 MNHEY and CDR2 SVGAGI. The CDR3 totals 14 residues. The ends were cut back, 7 bases at V and 0 bases at J, with 10 bases in the middle. The CDR3 sequence: CASTERASYNEQFF. As DNA, the CDR3 is TGTGCCAGCACGGAGCGGGCCTCCTACAATGAGCAGTTCTTC.

The rearrangement joins TRBV30 to TRBJ2-7; 8 nucleotides agree with TRBD1. The CDR3 sequence is 14 residues long. Germline CDR1 is GTSNPN and CDR2 is SVGIG (reference sequence). V shed 4 bases, J shed 4 bases, and the junction held 9 bases outside the gene matches. CDR3 coding DNA: TGTGCCTGGAATCCGTCAGGGGGCACGTACGAGCAGTACTTC. It translates to CAWNPSGGTYEQYF. Full variable domain (remainder filled in from reference TRBV30 and TRBJ2-7): SQTIHQWPATLVQPVGSPLSLECTVEGTSNPNLYWYRQAAGRGLQLLFYSVGIGQISSEVPQNLSASRPQDRQFILSSKKLLLSDSGFYLCAWNPSGGTYEQYFGPGTRLTVT.

The chain is built from TRBV29-1 and TRBJ1-1, with D hard to call. Germline loops: CDR1 SQVTM, CDR2 ANQGSEA. V was pared by 4 bases and J by 0 bases, with 6 bases between. This CDR3 has 12 residues. The CDR3 here is CSVVWVNTEAFF. The CDR3 bases are TGCAGCGTTGTGTGGGTGAACACTGAAGCTTTCTTT.

With respect to this clone: Other nucleotide sequences in the sample specify the same CDR3. V usage is TRBV14 and J usage is TRBJ2-3, with unresolved D. CDR1 SGHDN and CDR2 FVKESK come from the germline V gene. V was cut by 1 base and J by 2 bases, with 7 bases left in between. CDR3 length: 14 residues. CDR3 sequence reads: CASSQVRHTDTQYF. DNA for the CDR3: TGTGCCAGCAGCCAAGTCCGCCACACAGATACGCAGTATTTT. Supplemented by reference TRBV14 and TRBJ2-3, the full variable domain reads EAGVTQFPSHSVIEKGQTVTLRCDPISGHDNLYWYRRVMGKEIKFLLHFVKESKQDESGMPNNRFLAERTGGTYSTLKVQPAELEDSGVYFCASSQVRHTDTQYFGPGTRLTVL.

The chain combines TRBV27 with TRBJ2-2; D gene unclear. This CDR3 region has 13 residues. Germline V gene lookup returns CDR1 MNHEY and CDR2 SMNVEV (reference sequence). With 7 bases removed from V and 1 base from J, the gap between germline ends came to 7 bases. DNA of the CDR3: TGTGCCAGCATGAGCCGGAACACCGGGGAGCTGTTTTTT. It codes for CASMSRNTGELFF.

The chain recombines TRBV7-9 with TRBJ1-2; tentative D call: TRBD1 (5 bases). Per the germline V gene, CDR1 is SEHNR and CDR2 is FQNEAQ (reference sequence). CDR3 length: 15 residues. Trimming took 7 bases from V and 3 from J, leaving 18 bases between them. The CDR3 region is CASTAFKWGYYGYTF. CDR3 nucleotide sequence: TGTGCCAGCACCGCTTTCAAATGGGGGTACTATGGCTACACCTTC.

V gene TRBV6-6 combines with J gene TRBJ2-5; the D is unclear. Trimming shortened V by 3 bases and J by 3 bases, and 11 bases separated the two germline ends. In germline, CDR1 is MNHNY, CDR2 SVGAGI (reference sequence). The CDR3 has 14 residues. The CDR3 DNA follows: TGTGCCAGCAGTTATCTAACTCCAAAAGAGACCCAGTACTTC. Translation: CASSYLTPKETQYF.